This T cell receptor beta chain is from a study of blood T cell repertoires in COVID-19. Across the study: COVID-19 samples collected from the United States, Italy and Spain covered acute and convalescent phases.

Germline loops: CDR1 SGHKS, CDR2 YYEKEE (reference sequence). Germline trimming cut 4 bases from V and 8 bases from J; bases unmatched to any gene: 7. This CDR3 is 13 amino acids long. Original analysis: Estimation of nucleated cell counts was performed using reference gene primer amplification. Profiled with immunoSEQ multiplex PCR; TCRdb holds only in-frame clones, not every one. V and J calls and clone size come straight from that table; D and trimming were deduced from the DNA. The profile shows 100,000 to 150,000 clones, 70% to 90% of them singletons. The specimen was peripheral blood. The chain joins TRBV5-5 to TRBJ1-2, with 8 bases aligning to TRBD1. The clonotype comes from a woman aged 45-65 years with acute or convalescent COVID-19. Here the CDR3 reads CASSPEDRAGYTF. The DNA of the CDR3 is TGTGCCAGCAGCCCGGAGGACAGGGCGGGCTACACCTTC.